A selection of T cell receptor beta chains follows, all from one sample in a study of T cell changes during pregnancy in multiple sclerosis. Produced via immunoSEQ multiplex PCR; TCRdb's table is partial and in-frame only. The sample has 88,000 or so clones, about 90% seen once; the top ten hold less than 3%. This specimen consisted of peripheral blood, obtained before pregnancy. The receptors here all came from a female donor with multiple sclerosis, enrolled in a pregnancy study. Both conserved end residues are part of each CDR3. D genes are given only for firm matches. The size field is filled for only some rows; it gives once, few, many or a size class.

V: TRBV9; J: TRBJ2-3; size: .; D: .; DNA: TGTGCCAGCACCCTTCATACAGGGATAGATACGCAGTATTTT; CDR3: CASTLHTGIDTQYF
V: TRBV18; J: TRBJ2-7; size: once; D: TRBD2; DNA: TGTGCCAGCTCACCCCAGGGACTAGCGGGATCCTACGAGCAGTACTTC; CDR3: CASSPQGLAGSYEQYF
V: TRBV10-2; J: TRBJ2-2; size: many; D: TRBD2; DNA: TGCGCCAGTAAGAAAGCGGGAGAGTTTCCCGGGGAGCTGTTTTTT; CDR3: CASKKAGEFPGELFF
V: TRBV7-8; J: TRBJ2-7; size: .; D: TRBD1; DNA: TGTGCCAGCAGCCATGGACAGGGTCCCTCCTACGAGCAGTACTTC; CDR3: CASSHGQGPSYEQYF
V: TRBV27; J: TRBJ2-5; size: .; D: .; DNA: TGTGCCAGCAAGATGGACAGCCAAGAGACCCAGTACTTC; CDR3: CASKMDSQETQYF
V: TRBV30; J: TRBJ1-1; size: few; D: .; DNA: TGTGCCTGGAGGGTTGCCCCGGGGGACACTGAAGCTTTCTTT; CDR3: CAWRVAPGDTEAFF
V: TRBV7-9; J: TRBJ2-7; size: .; D: TRBD1; DNA: TGTGCCAGCAGCCACGCCGGACAGGGGGTTTCCGAGCAGTACTTC; CDR3: CASSHAGQGVSEQYF
V: TRBV15; J: TRBJ2-1; size: .; D: TRBD2; DNA: TGTGCCACCAGGGCTGCTGTCGGGAGGAGAAATTACAATGAGCAGTTCTTC; CDR3: CATRAAVGRRNYNEQFF
V: TRBV10-1; J: TRBJ2-7; size: few; D: TRBD2; DNA: TGCGCCAGCAGTGACAATAAAGGCTGGCTAGCGGGAGCGAGGTCCTACGAGCAGTACTTC; CDR3: CASSDNKGWLAGARSYEQYF
V: TRBV5-6; J: TRBJ2-7; size: .; D: .; DNA: TGTGCCAGCAGCTCCCGAAGGGGGTTGTCCTACGAGCAGTACTTC; CDR3: CASSSRRGLSYEQYF
V: TRBV5-1; J: TRBJ2-2; size: .; D: TRBD2; DNA: TGCGCCAGCAGCTTGGGACTAGCGGGGTACACCGGGGAGCTGTTTTTT; CDR3: CASSLGLAGYTGELFF
V: TRBV2; J: TRBJ1-5; size: .; D: .; DNA: TGTGCCAGCAGTGAATTCGGGGGGATTAATCAGCCCCAGCATTTT; CDR3: CASSEFGGINQPQHF
V: TRBV18; J: TRBJ2-7; size: .; D: TRBD2; DNA: TGTGCCAGCTCAAGGATCGATACTGGCGGGAGGATTTACTTC; CDR3: CASSRIDTGGRIYF
V: TRBV5-1; J: TRBJ2-3; size: .; D: .; DNA: TGCGCCAGCAGCTTGGGGGCCAGAACAGATACGCAGTATTTT; CDR3: CASSLGARTDTQYF
V: TRBV11-2; J: TRBJ2-7; size: .; D: TRBD2; DNA: TGTGCCAGCACCGGGGGACTAGCGGGAGTAGACGAGCAGTACTTC; CDR3: CASTGGLAGVDEQYF
V: TRBV7-2; J: TRBJ2-7; size: .; D: TRBD2; DNA: TGTGCCAGCAGCGCCTCTAGCGGGAGATTCTACGAGCAGTACTTC; CDR3: CASSASSGRFYEQYF
V: TRBV19; J: TRBJ1-4; size: .; D: .; DNA: TGTGCCAGTAGTTACAGACGGGAAAAACTGTTTTTT; CDR3: CASSYRREKLFF
V: TRBV2; J: TRBJ2-7; size: .; D: TRBD1; DNA: TGTGCCAGCAGTGAAGTGCGGACAGGGGGCCACGAGCAGTACTTC; CDR3: CASSEVRTGGHEQYF
V: TRBV5-1; J: TRBJ2-7; size: .; D: .; DNA: TGCGCCAGCAGCTTGGGGGAACGCTATAAATCAGGGGACGGGCAGTACTTC; CDR3: CASSLGERYKSGDGQYF
V: TRBV6-1; J: TRBJ2-6; size: .; D: .; DNA: TGTGCCAGCAGTGAGCCAGGGGCTGGGGCCAACGTCCTGACTTTC; CDR3: CASSEPGAGANVLTF
V: TRBV30; J: TRBJ1-5; size: .; D: .; DNA: TGTGCCTGGAGTGTCGGTTATAGCAATCAGCCCCAGCATTTT; CDR3: CAWSVGYSNQPQHF
V: TRBV5-1; J: TRBJ2-1; size: once; D: TRBD2; DNA: TGCGCCAGCAGCTGGACCGGGACTAGCGGGAGCAATGAGCAGTTCTTC; CDR3: CASSWTGTSGSNEQFF
V: TRBV20-1; J: TRBJ2-3; size: once; D: .; DNA: TGCAGTGCCACAACGGACTTAACGCAGTATTTT; CDR3: CSATTDLTQYF
V: TRBV5-8; J: TRBJ1-1; size: .; D: .; DNA: TGTGCCAGCAGCTTGCGGAGACCTATGAACACTGAAGCTTTCTTT; CDR3: CASSLRRPMNTEAFF
V: TRBV27; J: TRBJ2-7; size: .; D: TRBD2; DNA: TGTGCCAGCAGGCCTAGCGGCGGTCCCTACGAGCAGTACTTC; CDR3: CASRPSGGPYEQYF
V: TRBV5-1; J: TRBJ2-3; size: .; D: .; DNA: TGCGCCAGCAGCTTGGGGGCTAGGGATTCGGGGGATACGCAGTATTTT; CDR3: CASSLGARDSGDTQYF
V: TRBV2; J: TRBJ2-5; size: .; D: .; DNA: TGTGCCAGCAGTGCGGCGGCCCAAGAGACCCAGTACTTC; CDR3: CASSAAAQETQYF
V: TRBV6-5; J: TRBJ2-1; size: .; D: .; DNA: TGTGCCAGCAGTGTCCGGGACACAGATTACAATGAGCAGTTCTTC; CDR3: CASSVRDTDYNEQFF
V: TRBV7-6; J: TRBJ2-7; size: .; D: TRBD2; DNA: TGTGCCAGCAGCTCGGGGACTAGCGGGAGGGCCTGGACCTACGAGCAGTACTTC; CDR3: CASSSGTSGRAWTYEQYF
V: TRBV5-8; J: TRBJ2-1; size: .; D: TRBD2; DNA: TGTGCCAGCAGCTTCCGCGGGACTAGCAATTTCTACAATGAGCAGTTCTTC; CDR3: CASSFRGTSNFYNEQFF
V: TRBV7-6; J: TRBJ2-3; size: once; D: TRBD2; DNA: TGTGCCAGCAGCTTGATATCTAGCGGGTACACAGATACGCAGTATTTT; CDR3: CASSLISSGYTDTQYF
V: TRBV4-2; J: TRBJ2-3; size: .; D: TRBD2; DNA: TGTGCCAGCAGCCAAGGGACTAGCCGAGATACGCAGTATTTT; CDR3: CASSQGTSRDTQYF
V: TRBV5-1; J: TRBJ2-2; size: .; D: TRBD2; DNA: TGCGCCAGCAGCCTTTTAGCGGGAGAGACCGGGGAGCTGTTTTTT; CDR3: CASSLLAGETGELFF
V: TRBV5-1; J: TRBJ2-3; size: .; D: TRBD1; DNA: TGCGCCAGCAGCCAACTGGGACAGGGGTTCGGAGATACGCAGTATTTT; CDR3: CASSQLGQGFGDTQYF
V: TRBV15; J: TRBJ1-2; size: .; D: TRBD1; DNA: TGTGCCACCAGCAGAGAGGGACAGGGGGCAGTTGAGGGCTACACCTTC; CDR3: CATSREGQGAVEGYTF
V: TRBV7-6; J: TRBJ2-5; size: .; D: .; DNA: TGTGCCAGCAGTCGAGGCTCTCTTCTGGAGACCCAGTACTTC; CDR3: CASSRGSLLETQYF
V: TRBV27; J: TRBJ2-1; size: .; D: .; DNA: TGTGCCAGCAGTTTACTTCGCGGGACTCCTGACAATGAGCAGTTCTTC; CDR3: CASSLLRGTPDNEQFF
V: TRBV29-1; J: TRBJ1-1; size: once; D: .; DNA: TGCAGCGTTGCGGGGTACGAGAACACTGAAGCTTTCTTT; CDR3: CSVAGYENTEAFF
V: TRBV6-6; J: TRBJ1-2; size: .; D: .; DNA: TGTGCCAGCCACAATAATGGCTACACCTTC; CDR3: CASHNNGYTF
V: TRBV16; J: TRBJ1-2; size: .; D: TRBD1; DNA: TGTGCCAGCAGCCCAACACAGGGGGCTAACTATGGCTACACCTTC; CDR3: CASSPTQGANYGYTF
V: TRBV27; J: TRBJ2-7; size: .; D: .; DNA: TGTGCCACCGCTAGAAATCCCTACGAGCAGTACTTC; CDR3: CATARNPYEQYF
V: TRBV9; J: TRBJ2-5; size: few; D: .; DNA: TGTGCCAGCAGCGGCGGAGGGCTCCCGGGGGAGACCCAGTACTTC; CDR3: CASSGGGLPGETQYF
V: TRBV19; J: TRBJ1-2; size: .; D: TRBD1; DNA: TGTGCCAGTAGTATCCCCGGCAGGGGGAACGGCTACACCTTC; CDR3: CASSIPGRGNGYTF
V: TRBV4-2; J: TRBJ2-3; size: .; D: .; DNA: TGTGCCAGCAGCCAAGATCAAGGAGAGGGCACAGATACGCAGTATTTT; CDR3: CASSQDQGEGTDTQYF
V: TRBV15; J: TRBJ2-7; size: .; D: TRBD2; DNA: TGTGCCACCAGCAGAGATTTTTTAGCGGGAGCTCACGAGCAGTACTTC; CDR3: CATSRDFLAGAHEQYF
V: TRBV5-6; J: TRBJ2-1; size: .; D: .; DNA: TGTGCCAGCAGCTCCGGGGTAGGCGGATACAATGAGCAGTTCTTC; CDR3: CASSSGVGGYNEQFF